This T cell receptor beta chain was documented in a study of monozygotic twins with inflammatory bowel disease. Germline CDR1 SEHNR, CDR2 FQNEAQ (reference sequence). The CDR3 is made up of 12 amino acids. For every TCR library, about 3,400 ng of total RNA was used. Molecular identifiers with 6-nucleotide sample barcodes were added during cDNA synthesis via template switching. TCRdb reprocessed the 5' RACE reads and reports one entry per CDR3 protein, with no DNA. In total, the table holds tens of thousands of distinct CDR3 sequences. Input material: blood. The chain couples TRBV7-9 to TRBJ2-3. The receptor's source is a human donor with ulcerative colitis or Crohn's disease, or a healthy co-twin of an affected twin (not recorded which). The CDR3 region is CASSFEADTQYF.